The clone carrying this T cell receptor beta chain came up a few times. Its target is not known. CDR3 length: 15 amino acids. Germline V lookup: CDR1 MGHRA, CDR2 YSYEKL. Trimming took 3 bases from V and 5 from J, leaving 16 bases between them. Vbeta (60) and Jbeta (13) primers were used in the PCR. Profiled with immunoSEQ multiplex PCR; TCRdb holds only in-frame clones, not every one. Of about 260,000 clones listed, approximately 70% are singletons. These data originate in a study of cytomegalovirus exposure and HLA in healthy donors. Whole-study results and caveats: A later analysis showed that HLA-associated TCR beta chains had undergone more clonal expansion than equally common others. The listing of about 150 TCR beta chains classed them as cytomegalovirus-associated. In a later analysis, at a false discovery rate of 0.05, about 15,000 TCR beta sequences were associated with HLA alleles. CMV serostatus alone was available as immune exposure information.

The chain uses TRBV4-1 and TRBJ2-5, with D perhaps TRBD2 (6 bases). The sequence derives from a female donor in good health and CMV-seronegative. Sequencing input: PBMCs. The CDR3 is CASSHPVSRGETQYF. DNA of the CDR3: TGCGCCAGCAGCCACCCGGTCTCCCGGGGGGAGACCCAGTACTTC.